These 31 T cell receptor beta chains were sequenced from one sample in a study of T cell clonality in common variable immunodeficiency. The protocol was immunoSEQ multiplex PCR, while the TCRdb copy is restricted to in-frame clones and leaves out a portion. Sampling found tens of thousands of clones, none seen once. The sample was peripheral blood mononuclear cells. These TCRs come from a person aged 18 to 75 in good health.

This clone was counted many times. The CDR3 end falls 3 residues outside the read, so it is completed with the germline J gene. V and J are TRBV7-7 and TRBJ2-1; TRBD2 matches 10 bases. The CDR3 is 15 amino acids. The germline V gene has CDR1 SSHAT and CDR2 FNYEAQ (reference sequence). V trimming: 5 bases; J trimming: 6 bases; junction bases outside the gene matches: 7. CDR3 DNA (partial): TGTGCCAGCAGCCCAAGTAGCGGGAGGCCCAATGAG. Its translation is CASSPSSGRPNE. In full, the CDR3 reads CASSPSSGRPNEQFF.

This clone was picked up many times. The read halts 3 residues ahead of the CDR3 end, with the missing end drawn from the germline J gene. The chain uses TRBV2 and TRBJ2-1, with 11 bases lining up with TRBD1. This CDR3 has 14 amino acids. Germline CDR1 is SNHLY and CDR2 is FYNNEI. The J segment lost 5 bases and the V segment lost 6 bases, leaving 3 bases of the junction unmatched. Partial CDR3 DNA: TGTGCCAGCAGGGACAGGGGGCCCAACAATGAG. The encoded protein is CASRDRGPNNE. The CDR3 in full is CASRDRGPNNEQFF.

This clone was observed at least ten times. The CDR3 is cut off 3 residues early in the read; its end comes from the germline J gene. The rearrangement joins TRBV6-1 to TRBJ1-2; D ambiguous. The germline gives CDR1 MNHNS, CDR2 SASEGT. The CDR3 has 15 residues. Deletions cut 3 bases from V and 2 bases from J, with 13 bases between. The CDR3 region is CASSEETARNYGYTF. CDR3 bases read: TGTGCCAGCAGTGAGGAGACGGCTAGAAACTATGGC.

This clone was observed at least ten times. The read ends 3 residues early relative to the CDR3; the germline J gene fills the gap. V gene TRBV5-1 combines with J gene TRBJ2-5; 9 bases are a match to TRBD1. CDR1 is SGHRS, CDR2 YFSETQ, per germline. The CDR3 has 13 amino acids. V shed 4 bases, J shed 2 bases, and the junction held 0 bases outside the gene matches. The CDR3 reads CASSGTGQETQYF. The DNA read from the CDR3 is TGCGCCAGCAGCGGGACAGGGCAAGAGACC.

This clone was counted a few times. The CDR3 end lies 3 residues beyond the end of the read and is filled in from the germline J gene. This chain connects TRBV7-9 to TRBJ2-7, with TRBD1 identical over 7 bases. This CDR3 has 13 amino acids. CDR1 SEHNR and CDR2 FQNEAQ come from the germline V gene (reference sequence). J gave up 3 bases and V 3 bases, and 2 bases lay outside the gene matches. CDR3 DNA (partial): TGTGCCAGCAGCTTCGGACAGGTCTACGAG. Translated, it gives CASSFGQVYE. The whole CDR3 protein reads CASSFGQVYEQYF.

This clone was detected many times. The CDR3 end lies 3 residues beyond the end of the read and is filled in from the germline J gene. The chain is built from TRBV2 and TRBJ1-1; D call uncertain. The germline V gene encodes CDR1 SNHLY and CDR2 FYNNEI. The CDR3 is made up of 12 amino acids. The CDR3 here is CASSDKLQEAFF. The CDR3 bases that were read are TGTGCCAGCAGTGATAAGCTACAGGAA.

In its sample, this clone was seen many times. The CDR3 end lies 3 residues beyond the end of the read and is filled in from the germline J gene. The V gene is TRBV6-4, the J gene TRBJ2-3; 9 nucleotides match TRBD2. Unmatched junction bases numbered 7, after V lost 2 bases and J lost 4 bases. The CDR3 has 16 residues. In germline, CDR1 is MRHNA, CDR2 SNTAGT. The CDR3 loop is CASSDGSGRGADTQYF. The sequenced part of the CDR3 DNA is TGTGCCAGCAGTGACGGTAGCGGGAGAGGAGCAGATACG.

This clone was observed many times. The missing CDR3 end, 3 residues past where the read stops, is filled in from the germline J gene. This chain connects TRBV2 to TRBJ2-7, with D possibly being TRBD1 (5 bases). Germline V gives CDR1 SNHLY, CDR2 FYNNEI. This CDR3 has 13 amino acids. V was pared by 6 bases and J by 2 bases, with 11 bases between. The sequenced CDR3 bases are TGTGCCAGCAGGAAACAGGCGACCTACGAG. It translates to CASRKQATYE. The full CDR3 is CASRKQATYEQYF.

This clone was seen at least ten times. The sequence runs out 3 residues before the end of the CDR3; the remainder is reconstructed from the germline J gene. This rearrangement joins TRBV4-1 to TRBJ2-3; TRBD1 might be the D (5 bases). The V and J ends lost 4 bases and 1 base respectively, with 18 bases between them. This CDR3 region has 17 residues. Looked up from germline, CDR1 is MGHRA and CDR2 is YSYEKL. The part of the CDR3 DNA that was read is TGCGCCAGCAGCCGGGGCTCTGTTGGGGTTGGCACAGATACG. Translated, it gives CASSRGSVGVGTDT. The complete CDR3 reads CASSRGSVGVGTDTQYF.

This clone was seen at least ten times. The observed sequence ends 3 residues before the CDR3 terminus, with the missing tail filled in from the germline J gene. The chain employs TRBV20-1 and TRBJ2-5; 7 nucleotides line up with TRBD2. The CDR3 contains 14 residues. V shed 0 bases, J shed 5 bases, and the junction held 6 bases outside the gene matches. CDR1 is DFQATT, CDR2 SNEGSKA, per germline (reference sequence). The CDR3 here is CSARDLAGEETQYF. CDR3 DNA (partial): TGCAGTGCTAGAGATCTTGCGGGAGAGGAGACC.

In its sample, this clone was seen many times. The DNA ends 3 residues before the CDR3 does, and the rest of the CDR3 is filled in from the germline J gene. This chain connects TRBV18 to TRBJ1-1, with TRBD1 matching over 11 bases. Germline CDR1 and CDR2: KGHSH and LQKENI. The CDR3 contains 16 residues. The CDR3 here is CASSSPTSDRGRGAFF. The DNA read from the CDR3 is TGTGCCAGCTCATCCCCTACCTCGGACAGGGGGCGGGGA. The full variable domain, rest sourced from reference TRBV18 and TRBJ1-1, is NAGVMQNPRHLVRRRGQEARLRCSPMKGHSHVYWYRQLPEEGLKFMVYLQKENIIDESGMPKERFSAEFPKEGPSILRIQQVVRGDSAAYFCASSSPTSDRGRGAFFGQGTRLTVV.

Many counts were recorded for this clone. The CDR3 extends 3 residues past the end of the read, so its final part is completed from the germline J gene. This chain joins TRBV4-2 and TRBJ2-2; 7 bases map to TRBD1. Germline assignment: CDR1 LGHNA and CDR2 YNFKEQ. The CDR3 consists of 14 residues. Trimming at V came to 2 bases and at J to 3 bases, leaving 0 bases not matched to a gene. CDR3 bases read: TGTGCCAGCAGCCAACAGGGGGACACCGGGGAG. Protein: CASSQQGDTGE. The full CDR3 protein is CASSQQGDTGELFF.

This clone came up a few times. The read ends 3 residues shy of where the CDR3 ends; the end is completed using the germline J gene. This rearrangement joins TRBV7-6 to TRBJ2-3, with no clear D. This CDR3 is 15 amino acids long. Trimming cost V 1 base and J 0 bases, with 8 bases left between them. Per germline, CDR1 SGHVS and CDR2 FNYEAQ. The CDR3 spells CASSLDSASTDTQYF. The CDR3 bases that were read are TGTGCCAGCAGCTTAGATAGTGCTAGCACAGATACG. The variable domain in full, with the rest retrieved from reference TRBV7-6 and TRBJ2-3, is GAGVSQSPRYKVTKRGQDVALRCDPISGHVSLYWYRQALGQGPEFLTYFNYEAQQDKSGLPNDRFSAERPEGSISTLTIQRTEQRDSAMYRCASSLDSASTDTQYFGPGTRLTVL.

This clone was seen repeatedly, ten times or more. The read terminates 3 residues ahead of where the CDR3 ends, so the germline J gene completes it. V usage is TRBV5-1 and J usage is TRBJ2-2; TRBD2 might be the D (7 bases). Germline V gives CDR1 SGHRS, CDR2 YFSETQ. CDR3 length: 14 amino acids. V lost 5 bases, J lost 7 bases, and 15 bases lay in between. This CDR3 reads CASSTGGVDGELFF. The part of the CDR3 DNA that was read is TGCGCCAGCAGTACGGGGGGCGTCGACGGGGAG.

This clone was counted at least ten times. The read halts 3 residues ahead of the CDR3 end, with the missing end drawn from the germline J gene. V is TRBV5-6 and J is TRBJ2-2; D gene unclear. V dropped 1 base and J dropped 6 bases, with 7 bases sitting between them. The CDR3 has 13 residues. CDR1 and CDR2 from the germline V gene are SGHDT and YYEEEE. This CDR3 is CASSLLTAGELFF. Partial CDR3 DNA: TGTGCCAGCAGCTTGCTAACCGCCGGGGAG.

This clone was detected ten times or more. The covered CDR3 bases are TGTGCCAGTAGCTTTAACAGGGGTCACGAG. Translating it yields CASSFNRGHE. The complete CDR3 sequence is CASSFNRGHEQYF. The chain employs TRBV19 and TRBJ2-7; TRBD1 matches 7 bases. Sequencing ends 3 residues short of the CDR3 end; the germline J gene provides the rest. This CDR3 is 13 amino acids long. The germline CDR1 and CDR2 sequences are LNHDA and SQIVND (reference sequence). The J segment lost 5 bases and the V segment lost 6 bases, leaving 7 bases of the junction unmatched.

This clone has at least ten counts. The read terminates 3 residues before the CDR3 end, so the remaining end is supplied by the germline J gene. The V gene is TRBV7-9, the J gene TRBJ2-2; possibly TRBD2 for D (6 bases). V lost 6 bases and J 3 bases, leaving 14 bases between the germline ends. Germline V lookup: CDR1 SEHNR, CDR2 FQNEAQ (reference sequence). The CDR3 totals 15 residues. The sequenced part of the CDR3 DNA is TGTGCCAGCAGTGCCGGGACTGGGCACACCGGGGAG. It yields the protein CASSAGTGHTGE. The whole CDR3 reads CASSAGTGHTGELFF.

In its sample, this clone was seen many times. The CDR3 end falls 3 residues outside the read, so it is completed with the germline J gene. The V gene is TRBV28, the J gene TRBJ1-5, with TRBD1 as a possible D gene (6 bases). V lost 3 bases to trimming and J lost 1 base, with 10 bases between them. This CDR3 comprises 15 residues. Germline lookup yields CDR1 MDHEN and CDR2 SYDVKM. CDR3 DNA (partial): TGTGCCAGCAGTTTGGCGGGGGCGAGCAATCAGCCC. It is translated as CASSLAGASNQP. The entire CDR3 is CASSLAGASNQPQHF.

Note on this clone: Sequencing ends 3 residues short of the CDR3 end; the germline J gene provides the rest. The chain has TRBV19 and TRBJ2-1; the match to TRBD2 covers 15 bases. CDR3 length: 18 residues. Per germline, CDR1 LNHDA and CDR2 SQIVND (reference sequence). After removal of 4 bases from V and 3 bases from J, the junction contained 7 bases not matched to a gene. CDR3: CASSKGLAGGLNYNEQFF. The sequenced part of the CDR3 DNA is TGTGCCAGTAGTAAGGGACTAGCGGGAGGTTTAAACTACAATGAG.

This clone was found many times. The read terminates 3 residues before the CDR3 end, so the remaining end is supplied by the germline J gene. V usage is TRBV5-1 and J usage is TRBJ2-7; TRBD2 agrees at 15 bases. The CDR3 runs to 18 residues. Germline loops: CDR1 SGHRS, CDR2 YFSETQ. Germline trimming cut 4 bases from V and 0 bases from J; bases unmatched to any gene: 8. This CDR3 reads CASSGPRTSGGVSYEQYF. The part of the CDR3 DNA that was read is TGCGCCAGCAGCGGGCCGAGGACTAGCGGGGGGGTCTCCTACGAG.

This clone was detected many times. The missing CDR3 end, 3 residues past where the read stops, is filled in from the germline J gene. The V call is TRBV28, the J call TRBJ1-2; 10 bases match TRBD1. Looked up from germline, CDR1 is MDHEN and CDR2 is SYDVKM. This CDR3 region has 13 residues. The sequenced part of the CDR3 DNA is TGTGCCATTAGACAGGGGGCATCGGGCGGC. Translation gives CAIRQGASGG. The full CDR3 protein is CAIRQGASGGYTF.

In its sample, this clone was seen many times. The CDR3 extends 3 residues past the end of the read, so its final part is completed from the germline J gene. This chain uses TRBV30 with TRBJ1-4, with no clear D. CDR1 and CDR2 (germline): GTSNPN, SVGIG (reference sequence). With 3 bases removed from V and 3 bases from J, the gap between germline ends came to 11 bases. This CDR3 contains 14 residues. The CDR3 bases that were read are TGTGCCTGGAGGTCTGCGGGGTCTAATGAAAAA. Translated, it gives CAWRSAGSNEK. The whole CDR3 reads CAWRSAGSNEKLFF.

This clone was seen many times. The CDR3 goes on 3 residues after the read ends, and that part is filled in from the germline J gene. The chain employs TRBV6-2 or TRBV6-3 and TRBJ1-5, with TRBD1 as a possible D gene (6 bases). V lost 10 bases and J 0 bases, leaving 16 bases between the germline ends. The germline V gene encodes CDR1 MNHEY and CDR2 SVGEGT. This CDR3 is 15 amino acids long. Incomplete CDR3 DNA: TGTGCCATCTCAGCCCAGGGGTATAGCAATCAGCCC. It translates to CAISAQGYSNQP. The entire CDR3 reads CAISAQGYSNQPQHF.

This clone was detected many times. The read stops 3 residues short of the end of the CDR3; the missing end is completed from the germline J gene. This sequence joins TRBV19 and TRBJ1-2; 9 bases match TRBD1. The length of the CDR3 is 13 residues. V gave up 7 bases and J gave up 4 bases; unmatched junction bases: 4. The germline gives CDR1 LNHDA, CDR2 SQIVND (reference sequence). CDR3 DNA, as far as it was read: TGTGCCAGTATCCCGGGACAGGGCTATGGC. It codes for CASIPGQGYG. The whole CDR3 is CASIPGQGYGYTF.

This clone has ten or more counts. The read terminates 3 residues ahead of where the CDR3 ends, so the germline J gene completes it. The chain has TRBV14 and TRBJ2-1, with TRBD2 identical over 7 bases. This CDR3 region has 19 residues. CDR1 is SGHDN and CDR2 is FVKESK in the germline V gene. V gave up 1 base and J gave up 2 bases; unmatched junction bases: 14. The CDR3 reads CASSQADRHAGVAYNEQFF. The part of the CDR3 DNA that was read is TGTGCCAGCAGCCAAGCCGACCGTCATGCGGGAGTGGCCTACAATGAG.

To note about this clone: The observed sequence ends 3 residues before the CDR3 terminus, with the missing tail filled in from the germline J gene. V gene TRBV18 combines with J gene TRBJ1-6; perhaps TRBD1 as D (6 bases). Trimming took off 4 bases at V and 10 bases at J, with 14 bases between the two ends. The CDR3 runs to 14 residues. Germline V gene data show CDR1 as KGHSH and CDR2 as LQKENI. The sequenced part of the CDR3 DNA is TGTGCCAGCTCACGTTCAGGGGAAAGATCACCC. Its protein product is CASSRSGERSP. The whole CDR3 reads CASSRSGERSPLHF.

There are many counts of this clone. The CDR3 end lies 3 residues beyond the end of the read and is filled in from the germline J gene. V usage is TRBV6-2 or TRBV6-3 and J usage is TRBJ2-7; 11 bases align to TRBD2. This CDR3 has 15 amino acids. The junction had 6 bases not matched to a gene; V was cut back by 6 bases and J by 2 bases. The germline V gene has CDR1 MNHEY and CDR2 SVGEGT. The part of the CDR3 DNA that was read is TGTGCCAGCAGCCCTGGGACTAGCGGAACCTACGAG. This codes for CASSPGTSGTYE. From start to end, the CDR3 is CASSPGTSGTYEQYF.

This clone was detected ten times or more. Read data end 3 residues before the CDR3 end; the end is taken from the germline J gene. V is TRBV5-1 and J is TRBJ2-2; TRBD2 matches 8 bases. Germline values: CDR1 SGHRS, CDR2 YFSETQ. This CDR3 region has 17 residues. Trimming cost V 2 bases and J 0 bases; bases outside gene matches: 6. The CDR3 region is CASSFHAGGTNTGELFF. The part of the CDR3 DNA that was read is TGCGCCAGCAGCTTCCATGCGGGAGGTACGAACACCGGGGAG.

The table lists this clone with many counts. With the read ending 3 residues before the CDR3 end, the germline J gene is used to fill in that end. The V call is TRBV5-4, the J call TRBJ2-3, with 7 bases lining up with TRBD2. The CDR3 has 15 amino acids. V lost 2 bases and J lost 3; bases outside the gene matches: 6. CDR1 and CDR2 (germline): SGHNT, YYREEE (reference sequence). The CDR3 region is CASSFTLGGTDTQYF. Incomplete CDR3 DNA: TGTGCCAGCAGCTTCACCCTCGGGGGGACAGATACG.

This clone was seen at least ten times. Read sequence stops 3 residues before the CDR3 end, and the germline J gene provides the missing end. The rearrangement uses TRBV20-1 and TRBJ2-7, with 7 bases matching TRBD2. Germline values: CDR1 DFQATT, CDR2 SNEGSKA (reference sequence). The CDR3 runs 13 residues. Trimming took 5 bases from V and 3 from J; bases not matched to a gene: 7. The CDR3 sequence is CSAYGGRGYEQYF. The CDR3 bases that were read are TGCAGTGCTTATGGTGGGAGGGGCTACGAG.

This clone has ten or more counts. The CDR3 end lies 3 residues beyond the end of the read and is filled in from the germline J gene. The chain carries TRBV20-1 and TRBJ1-2; D gene unclear. This CDR3 comprises 9 residues. Germline V CDR1 and CDR2: DFQATT, SNEGSKA (reference sequence). Here the CDR3 reads CSARGPYTF. CDR3 DNA (partial): TGCAGTGCTAGAGGTCCT.